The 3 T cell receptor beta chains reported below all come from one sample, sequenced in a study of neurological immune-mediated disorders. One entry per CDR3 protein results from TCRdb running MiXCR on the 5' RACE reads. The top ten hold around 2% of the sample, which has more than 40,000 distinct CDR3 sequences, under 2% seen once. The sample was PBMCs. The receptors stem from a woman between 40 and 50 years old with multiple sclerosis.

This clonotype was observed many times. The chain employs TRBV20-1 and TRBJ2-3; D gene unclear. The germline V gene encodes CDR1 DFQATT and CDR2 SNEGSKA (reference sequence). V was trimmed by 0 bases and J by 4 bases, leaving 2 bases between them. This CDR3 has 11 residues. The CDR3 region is CSARDPDTQYF. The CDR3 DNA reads TGCAGTGCTAGAGATCCAGATACGCAGTATTTT.

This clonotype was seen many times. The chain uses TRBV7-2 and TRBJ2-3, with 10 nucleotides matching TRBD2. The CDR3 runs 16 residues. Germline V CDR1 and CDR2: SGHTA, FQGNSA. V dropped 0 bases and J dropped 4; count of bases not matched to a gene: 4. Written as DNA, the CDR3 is TGTGCCAGCAGCTTAGCGCTCAGCGGGGGGGCAGATACGCAGTATTTT. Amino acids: CASSLALSGGADTQYF.

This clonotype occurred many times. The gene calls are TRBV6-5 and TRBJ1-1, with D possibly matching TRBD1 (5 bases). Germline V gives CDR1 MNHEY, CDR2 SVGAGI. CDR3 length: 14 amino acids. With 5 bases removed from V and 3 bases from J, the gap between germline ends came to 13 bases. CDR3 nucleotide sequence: TGTGCCAGCAGTCCTGGGGGGTTGCACACTGAAGCTTTCTTT. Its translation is CASSPGGLHTEAFF.